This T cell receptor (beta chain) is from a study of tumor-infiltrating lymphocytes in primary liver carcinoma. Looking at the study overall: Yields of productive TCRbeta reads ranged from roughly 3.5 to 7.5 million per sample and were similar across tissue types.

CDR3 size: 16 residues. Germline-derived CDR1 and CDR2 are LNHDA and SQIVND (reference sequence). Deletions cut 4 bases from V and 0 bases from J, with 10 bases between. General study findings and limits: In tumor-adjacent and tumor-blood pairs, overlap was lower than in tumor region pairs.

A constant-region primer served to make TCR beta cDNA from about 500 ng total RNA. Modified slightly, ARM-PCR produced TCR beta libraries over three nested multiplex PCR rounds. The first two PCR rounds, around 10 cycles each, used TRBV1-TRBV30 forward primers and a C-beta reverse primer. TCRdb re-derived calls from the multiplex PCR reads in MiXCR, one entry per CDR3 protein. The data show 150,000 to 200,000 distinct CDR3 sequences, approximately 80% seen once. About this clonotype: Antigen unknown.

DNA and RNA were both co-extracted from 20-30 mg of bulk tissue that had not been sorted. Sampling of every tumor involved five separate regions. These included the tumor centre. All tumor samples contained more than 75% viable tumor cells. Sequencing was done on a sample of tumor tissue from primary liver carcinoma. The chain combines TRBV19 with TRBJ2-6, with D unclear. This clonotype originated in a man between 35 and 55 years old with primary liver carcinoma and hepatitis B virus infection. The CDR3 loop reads CASSKIGISGANVLTF. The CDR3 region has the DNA TGTGCCAGTAGTAAGATAGGGATCTCTGGGGCCAACGTCCTGACTTTC.